The present T cell receptor beta chain was sequenced within a study of identical twins. General study results and limits: For out-of-frame alpha sequences shared by twins, low generation probability was in excess.

TCRdb called the 5' RACE reads again in MiXCR, with one record for every CDR3 protein. Of 600,000 to 700,000 distinct CDR3 sequences in the sample, around 20% were seen once. On this clonotype: Its antigen is unknown.

Separately, the same data were catalogued under a study of T cells expressing NK-cell markers. That study reports: Sorted CD3+CD56+NKG2C+, CD3+CD56+NKG2C- and CD3+CD56-NKG2C+ T cells supplied TCR beta repertoires.

This sequence originates from a woman in her late teens or twenties in good health. The sample taken for sequencing was PBMCs.

In nucleotides, the CDR3 is TGCGCCAGCAGCTCCCTTTCGGGTCCTGGCGATGAGCAGTTCTTC. It specifies CASSSLSGPGDEQFF. The V gene is TRBV5-1, the J gene TRBJ2-1, with D uncertain. The germline V and J ends were trimmed by 3 bases and 8 bases, with 18 bases remaining between them. CDR1 and CDR2 from the germline V gene are SGHRS and YFSETQ. The CDR3 length is 15 residues.